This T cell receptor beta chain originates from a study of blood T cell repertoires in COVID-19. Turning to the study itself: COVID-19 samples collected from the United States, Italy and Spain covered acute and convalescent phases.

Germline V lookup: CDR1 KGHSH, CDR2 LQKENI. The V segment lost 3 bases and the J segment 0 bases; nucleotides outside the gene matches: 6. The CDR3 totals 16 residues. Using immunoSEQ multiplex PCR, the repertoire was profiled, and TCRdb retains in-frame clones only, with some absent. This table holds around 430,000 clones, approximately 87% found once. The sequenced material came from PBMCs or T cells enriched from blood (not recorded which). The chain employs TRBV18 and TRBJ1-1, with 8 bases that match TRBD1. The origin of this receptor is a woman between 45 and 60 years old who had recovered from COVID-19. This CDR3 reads CASSPWTGLMNTEAFF. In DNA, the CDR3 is TGTGCCAGCTCACCGTGGACAGGGTTGATGAACACTGAAGCTTTCTTT.